Shown below are 3 T cell receptor beta chains from a single sample sequenced in a study of Graves' ophthalmopathy and Graves' hyperthyroidism (dated by TCRdb to between 2018 and 2020). These reads were obtained on an Illumina HiSeq 2000. For repertoire sequencing, the TCR beta CDR3 regions were amplified from RNA transcripts. The first round of RT-PCR was done with HTBI primers and the Qiagen OneStep RT-PCR kit, and was followed by a second round of multiplex PCR, then size selection and purification. The public reads were reprocessed in TCRdb via fastp at Q25 and MiXCR, keeping in-frame beta chains. Entries that share a CDR3 protein sequence are merged under the most common genes and DNA. The sample table contains around 590,000 distinct CDR3 sequences; only one count was recorded for roughly 39% of them. The ten largest clonotypes hold about 4.2% of the sample. Specimen: peripheral blood or thyroid tissue (not recorded which). The receptors were sampled from an adult man with Graves' hyperthyroidism.

This clonotype was found a few times. V usage is TRBV29-1 and J usage is TRBJ2-5, with 11 bases aligning to TRBD2. J was trimmed by 5 bases and V by 6 bases; bases with no gene match: 14. Germline V gives CDR1 SQVTM, CDR2 ANQGSEA. CDR3 length equals 16 residues. CDR3 nucleotide sequence: TGCAGCGTGGGGGACTTACTAGCGGGGGAAGGTGAGACCCAGTACTTC. Translation gives CSVGDLLAGEGETQYF.

This clonotype has a count of ten or more. The rearrangement links TRBV6-5 to TRBJ1-5, with D unclear. V shed 5 bases and J shed 4 bases, with 9 bases lying between them. The CDR3 spans 13 residues. The germline gives CDR1 MNHEY, CDR2 SVGAGI. This CDR3 reads CASSKGTNQPQHF. DNA for the CDR3: TGTGCCAGCAGTAAGGGAACGAATCAGCCCCAGCATTTT.

Details on this clonotype: Sequence at one end of the junction differs from germline and may be a read error. The chain recombines TRBV29-1 with TRBJ1-2; D remains ambiguous. The CDR3 totals 10 residues. The V gene's germline CDR1 is SQVTM and CDR2 ANQGSEA. CDR3 nucleotide sequence: TGCAGCTTTGAACCGGGGGGCTACACCTTC. It codes for CSFEPGGYTF. Drawing the rest from reference TRBV29-1 and TRBJ1-2, the complete variable domain is SAVISQKPSRDICQRGTSLTIQCQVDSQVTMMFWYRQQPGQSLTLIATANQGSEATYESGFVIDKFPISRPNLTFSTLTVSNMSPEDSSIYLCSFEPGGYTFGSGTRLTVV.